The count of the clone carrying this T cell receptor beta chain is one. This entry is derived from a study of blood T cell repertoires in COVID-19. Study-wide background: There were acute and convalescent COVID-19 samples, and they came from the United States, Italy and Spain. The analysed material was cDNA or gDNA that came from T cells, B-cell-depleted T cells, or PBMCs.

This CDR3 has 14 amino acids. Trimming shortened V by 4 bases and J by 6 bases, and 15 bases separated the two germline ends. Germline V gives CDR1 LNHDA, CDR2 SQIVND (reference sequence). Using immunoSEQ multiplex PCR, the repertoire was profiled, and TCRdb retains in-frame clones only, with some absent. The sample yields approximately 100,000 clones, over 80% seen once. The TCR sequence derives from a man aged 45 to 65 with active COVID-19. V gene TRBV19 combines with J gene TRBJ1-1; D is undetermined. Input material: peripheral blood. The CDR3 protein is CASSRLLGPSEAFF. The CDR3 bases are TGTGCCAGTAGTAGACTACTCGGGCCATCTGAAGCTTTCTTT.